The 3 T cell receptor beta chains below come from one sample, sequenced in a study of blood T cell repertoires in COVID-19. The data were produced by immunoSEQ multiplex PCR, yet TCRdb's version contains in-frame clones alone and is incomplete. The data contain under 250,000 clones, around 88% of them singletons. Sequencing used peripheral blood. These receptors originate from a man at least 80 years old with acute or convalescent COVID-19.

The chain recombines TRBV7-3 with TRBJ2-5, with D possibly matching TRBD1 (5 bases). The J call is uncertain, as TRBJ2-7 better fits the DNA end. The CDR3 is 14 amino acids. The germline V gene encodes CDR1 SGHTA and CDR2 FQGTGA. In DNA, the CDR3 is TGTGCCAGCAGCTTACAGGGTGACCATTACGAGCAGTACTTC. This codes for CASSLQGDHYEQYF.

This chain uses TRBV7-8 with TRBJ1-5, with 11 positions matching TRBD1. After removal of 5 bases from V and 2 bases from J, the junction contained 11 bases not matched to a gene. The CDR3 consists of 18 residues. Looked up from germline, CDR1 is SGHVS and CDR2 is FQNEAQ. CDR3: CASSLVRTGGDRNQPQHF. CDR3 nucleotides: TGTGCCAGCAGCCTAGTAAGGACAGGGGGCGACCGCAATCAGCCCCAGCATTTT.

The chain employs TRBV19 and TRBJ1-2; D possibly corresponds to TRBD1 (6 bases). Germline V CDR1 and CDR2: LNHDA, SQIVND (reference sequence). Deletions cut 3 bases from V and 7 bases from J, with 12 bases between. CDR3 length: 13 residues. CDR3 amino acids: CASSMQRDTGYTF. As DNA, the CDR3 is TGTGCCAGTAGTATGCAGAGGGACACTGGCTACACCTTC. Full variable domain (missing parts from reference TRBV19 and TRBJ1-2): DGGITQSPKYLFRKEGQNVTLSCEQNLNHDAMYWYRQDPGQGLRLIYYSQIVNDFQKGDIAEGYSVSREKKESFPLTVTSAQKNPTAFYLCASSMQRDTGYTFGSGTRLTVV.